The clone carrying this TCR beta chain occurred a few times. Its cognate antigen is unknown. This table comes from immunoSEQ multiplex PCR, and its TCRdb copy is limited to in-frame clones, with some not included. The sample holds about a million clones, 70% to 80% seen once. Donation came from healthy HIV-negative adults that had no recent acute infections or vaccinations. CDR1 and CDR2 from the germline V gene are KGHSH and LQKENI. CDR3 length equals 16 residues. V shed 2 bases and J shed 0 bases, with 11 bases lying between them. The entry originates in a study of shared clonotypes between healthy human individuals. Overall study findings and caveats: Investigators expected sequencing depth to affect clonotype sharing among donors. The generation probabilities recorded for non-shared clonotypes fell below those of clonotypes shared by all four donors. The genetic and exposure-history diversity represented was limited by few donors.

Sequenced sample: memory CD4+ T cells from PBMCs. Indicated subset: CD45RA-negative fraction. The sequence came from a man between 18 and 35 years old in good health. Some clones in this sample may be carry-over from other donors' samples. The V call is TRBV18, the J call TRBJ1-5; D gene uncertain. In nucleotides, the CDR3 is TGTGCCAGCTCACCAAGCCCCCCAGGTAGCAATCAGCCCCAGCATTTT. This gives the protein CASSPSPPGSNQPQHF.